Below, 21 T cell receptor beta chains from the same sample are listed, as sequenced in a study of CD8+ T cells in alopecia areata. Sorting relied on CD4, CD8alpha, NKG2D, NKG2ACE and other markers applied to pooled cutaneous lymph node cells. The sequencing template was cDNA reverse transcribed from extracted RNA. Measured with immunoSEQ multiplex PCR; TCRdb has only the in-frame clones, and not every one. The sample yields about 9,000 clones, without any singletons. Specimen: CD8+ T cells sorted from a lymph node. Receptors were obtained from a C3H/HeJ mouse with alopecia areata. This line is of MHC haplotype H2-k.

This clone was seen repeatedly, ten times or more. Gene names denote mouse genes. The CDR3 region is CTCSPGTGYAEQFF. CDR3 DNA (partial): TGCACCTGCAGCCCCGGGACAGGGTATGCT. V is TRBV1 and J is TRBJ2-1; 9 bases fit TRBD1. The sequence runs out 4 residues before the end of the CDR3; the remainder is reconstructed from the germline J gene. This CDR3 is 14 amino acids long. After removal of 6 bases from V and 4 bases from J, the junction contained 4 bases not matched to a gene. Per germline, CDR1 NSQYPW and CDR2 LRSPGD (reference sequence).

This clone was seen ten or more times. Each gene name is a mouse one. The CDR3 is cut off 4 residues early in the read; its end comes from the germline J gene. The chain recombines TRBV13-3 with TRBJ2-2; D unclear. Germline values: CDR1 NNHDY, CDR2 SYVADS. Deletions cut 3 bases from V and 6 bases from J, with 9 bases between. This CDR3 contains 13 residues. CDR3 DNA, as far as it was read: TGTGCCAGCAGTGGGCCGAGGGCCGGG. Encoded protein: CASSGPRAG. The full CDR3 sequence reads CASSGPRAGQLYF.

This clone was counted ten times or more. Mouse names are used for the genes. The CDR3 goes on 4 residues after the read ends, and that part is filled in from the germline J gene. V usage is TRBV19 and J usage is TRBJ2-7; D is undetermined. The CDR3 is 13 residues long. Germline V gene data show CDR1 as FNHDT and CDR2 as SITEND (reference sequence). The V gene lost 1 base and the J gene lost 0 bases, with 5 bases spanning the gap. The CDR3 bases that were read are TGTGCCAGCAGTATAATCATCTCCTAT. It specifies CASSIIISY. The complete CDR3 sequence is CASSIIISYEQYF.

This clone is labeled as medium-sized. Here the gene names and germline are mouse. The read finishes 4 residues shy of the CDR3 end, and the germline J gene is used to complete it. The chain employs TRBV14 and TRBJ1-1; the D gene is possibly TRBD1 (6 bases). There are 12 residues in the CDR3. V was trimmed by 5 bases and J by 4 bases, leaving 9 bases between them. CDR1 is SGHDT and CDR2 is FRDEAV in the germline V gene. Incomplete CDR3 DNA: TGTGCCAGCAGCCCCAGGGGCACA. Protein sequence: CASSPRGT. The complete CDR3 protein is CASSPRGTEVFF.

For this clone: The gene symbols are mouse symbols. With the read ending 4 residues before the CDR3 end, the germline J gene is used to fill in that end. V usage is TRBV31 and J usage is TRBJ2-7; D perhaps matches TRBD2 (5 bases). This CDR3 region has 11 residues. The V end was cut by 4 bases, the J end by 1 base, with 5 bases between. Germline loops: CDR1 GKSSPN, CDR2 SITVG. The chain's CDR3 is CAWTGSYEQYF. The sequenced CDR3 bases are TGTGCCTGGACTGGGTCCTAT.

This clone was observed many times. Gene names are mouse gene names. The sequence runs out 4 residues before the end of the CDR3; the remainder is reconstructed from the germline J gene. The rearrangement links TRBV13-3 to TRBJ2-4, with a possible D match to TRBD1 (6 bases). Germline V CDR1 and CDR2: NNHDY, SYVADS. V dropped 1 base and J dropped 1 base, with 13 bases sitting between them. The CDR3 loop spans 16 amino acids. The part of the CDR3 DNA that was read is TGTGCCAGCAGTGATTTGCAGGGGCCACGTCAAAAC. It is translated as CASSDLQGPRQN. The entire CDR3 is CASSDLQGPRQNTLYF.

Many counts were recorded for this clone. The gene names here belong to mouse. The read ends 4 residues early relative to the CDR3; the germline J gene fills the gap. This chain joins TRBV14 and TRBJ2-2, with 10 bases fitting TRBD2. CDR1 is SGHDT, CDR2 FRDEAV, per germline. The CDR3 spans 14 residues. V lost 7 bases to trimming and J lost 6 bases; unmatched junction nucleotides: 6. CDR3 loop: CASGSGGAAGQLYF. Partial CDR3 DNA: TGTGCCAGCGGCTCTGGGGGGGCCGCCGGG.

This clone was counted at least ten times. These gene names are mouse names. The read ends 4 residues early relative to the CDR3; the germline J gene fills the gap. The chain has TRBV5 and TRBJ2-7; 8 bases are shared with TRBD2. In germline, CDR1 is LGHNA, CDR2 YNLKQL (reference sequence). The CDR3 totals 15 residues. Trimming took 6 bases from V and 2 from J; bases not matched to a gene: 9. The CDR3 here is CASSPSGGRPYEQYF. The CDR3 DNA, read in part, is TGTGCCAGCAGTCCCTCGGGGGGGCGTCCCTAT.

The table lists this clone with many counts. The gene symbols are mouse symbols. The read stops 4 residues short of the end of the CDR3; the missing end is completed from the germline J gene. V is TRBV5 and J is TRBJ2-1; 9 nucleotides agree with TRBD2. The trim removed 0 bases at V and 0 bases at J, leaving 3 bases unmatched. The germline gives CDR1 LGHNA, CDR2 YNLKQL (reference sequence). The CDR3 has 17 amino acids. CDR3 bases read: TGTGCCAGCAGCCAAGATGACTGGGGGTATAACTATGCT. This translates into CASSQDDWGYNYA. The full CDR3 reads CASSQDDWGYNYAEQFF.

By share, this clone ranks as medium-sized (0.01 to 0.1%). The genes are named according to mouse. Read data end 4 residues before the CDR3 end; the end is taken from the germline J gene. The chain uses TRBV17 and TRBJ2-5, with D uncertain. CDR3 length: 15 residues. Germline CDR1 and CDR2: MNHDT and YYDKIL. V lost 2 bases to trimming and J lost 0 bases, with 9 bases between them. This CDR3 reads CASSRNQINQDTQYF. The covered CDR3 bases are TGTGCTAGCAGTAGAAATCAGATTAACCAAGAC.

In its sample, this clone was seen many times. The genes are named according to mouse. The read ends 4 residues early relative to the CDR3; the germline J gene fills the gap. This chain connects TRBV12-1 to TRBJ1-2; D gene unclear. CDR1 and CDR2 from the germline V gene are SGHSN and HYEKVE. Trimming stripped 2 bases from V and 4 bases from J, with 10 bases between. The CDR3 totals 13 residues. Here the CDR3 reads CASSQGSGSDYTF. Partial CDR3 DNA: TGTGCCAGCTCTCAAGGGTCGGGCTCC.

This clone came up many times. Gene names and germline refer to mouse. Partial CDR3 DNA: TGCACCTGCAGGGGACTGGGGGGGAACTATGCT. Protein: CTCRGLGGNYA. The full CDR3 protein reads CTCRGLGGNYAEQFF. This chain joins TRBV1 and TRBJ2-1, with 13 bases identical to TRBD2. Read coverage stops 4 residues before the CDR3 terminus; the germline J gene supplies the remainder. Germline V gives CDR1 NSQYPW, CDR2 LRSPGD (reference sequence). This CDR3 comprises 15 residues. J was trimmed by 1 base and V by 6 bases; bases with no gene match: 0.

This clone was recorded many times. Gene names are mouse gene names. The sequenced fragment ends 4 residues before the CDR3 boundary, so the rest is inferred from the germline J gene. The chain combines TRBV13-3 with TRBJ1-1; a weak D match, TRBD1 (6 bases). Germline CDR1 is NNHDY and CDR2 is SYVADS. The V and J ends lost 5 bases and 1 base respectively, with 12 bases between them. The CDR3 sequence is 14 residues long. The covered CDR3 bases are TGTGCCAGCAGACAGGGCGAGGGAAACACA. The encoded protein is CASRQGEGNT. The full-length CDR3 reads as CASRQGEGNTEVFF.

Turning to this clone: Germline and genes: mouse. The CDR3 goes on 4 residues after the read ends, and that part is filled in from the germline J gene. J is TRBJ2-3 and V is TRBV31; 8 nucleotides match TRBD2. Germline CDR1 and CDR2: GKSSPN and SITVG. This CDR3 is 14 amino acids long. V was clipped by 5 bases and J by 1 base; unmatched bases: 5. The CDR3 DNA, read in part, is TGTGCCTGGGCTCTTGGGGGGGGTGCAGAA. It encodes CAWALGGGAE. The full CDR3 sequence reads CAWALGGGAETLYF.

Of note for this clone: All gene names here are mouse names. Sequencing ends 4 residues short of the CDR3 end; the germline J gene provides the rest. V gene TRBV4 combines with J gene TRBJ2-1, with 9 bases lining up with TRBD1. CDR1 and CDR2 from the germline V gene are LGHDT and YNNKQL (reference sequence). This CDR3 has 15 residues. V lost 5 bases to trimming and J lost 1 base; unmatched junction nucleotides: 3. CDR3 DNA (partial): TGTGCCAGCAGCCCCGGGACAGGGAACTATGCT. Protein sequence: CASSPGTGNYA. Given in full, the CDR3 is CASSPGTGNYAEQFF.

This clone was seen ten or more times. Mouse names are used for the genes. The read finishes 4 residues shy of the CDR3 end, and the germline J gene is used to complete it. The chain employs TRBV13-3 and TRBJ1-2, with no clear D. This CDR3 region has 14 residues. V dropped 0 bases and J dropped 0 bases, with 6 bases sitting between them. The germline CDR1 and CDR2 sequences are NNHDY and SYVADS. The CDR3 protein is CASSDGHPNSDYTF. CDR3 bases read: TGTGCCAGCAGTGATGGACACCCAAACTCC.

By proportion, this clone is medium-sized. The germline and genes are mouse ones. The read falls 4 residues short of the CDR3 end, and the missing part is taken from the germline J gene. The genes are TRBV17 and TRBJ2-1; 8 nucleotides align to TRBD2. Per the germline V gene, CDR1 is MNHDT and CDR2 is YYDKIL. Unmatched junction bases numbered 2, after V lost 3 bases and J lost 4 bases. This CDR3 comprises 14 residues. Partial CDR3 DNA: TGTGCTAGCAGTAGCTCTGGGGGGTATGCT. Encoded protein: CASSSSGGYA. The full CDR3 reads CASSSSGGYAEQFF.

There are many counts of this clone. Gene names denote mouse genes. The sequenced fragment ends 4 residues before the CDR3 boundary, so the rest is inferred from the germline J gene. V and J are TRBV1 and TRBJ2-1, with 12 bases aligning to TRBD2. Germline V gene data show CDR1 as NSQYPW and CDR2 as LRSPGD (reference sequence). The V and J ends lost 1 base and 3 bases, in that order; junction bases with no gene match: 1. The CDR3 consists of 16 residues. Incomplete CDR3 DNA: TGCACCTGCAGTGCAGGGACTGGGGGGGGCTATGCT. Its translation is CTCSAGTGGGYA. The whole CDR3 region reads CTCSAGTGGGYAEQFF.

This clone was observed at least ten times. The gene names given are mouse names. The observed sequence ends 4 residues before the CDR3 terminus, with the missing tail filled in from the germline J gene. The V call is TRBV19, the J call TRBJ2-1, with 9 bases lining up with TRBD1. Germline values: CDR1 FNHDT, CDR2 SITEND (reference sequence). CDR3 length: 14 residues. This CDR3 is CASSTGTGWAEQFF. Incomplete CDR3 DNA: TGTGCCAGCAGTACTGGGACAGGGTGGGCT.

There are many counts of this clone. Gene labels here are mouse ones. The read terminates 4 residues ahead of where the CDR3 ends, so the germline J gene completes it. The V call is TRBV31, the J call TRBJ2-3; 12 nucleotides align to TRBD2. J lost 0 bases, V lost 8 bases, and 3 bases had no gene match. The CDR3 covers 14 residues. The germline CDR1 and CDR2 sequences are GKSSPN and SITVG. This CDR3 reads CAGTGGSSAETLYF. The part of the CDR3 DNA that was read is TGTGCCGGGACTGGGGGGTCTAGTGCAGAA. Using reference TRBV31 and TRBJ2-3 for the parts outside the CDR3, the full variable domain is AQTIHQWPVAEIKAVGSPLSLGCTIKGKSSPNLYWYWQATGGTLQQLFYSITVGQVESVVQLNLSASRPKDDQFILSTEKLLLSHSGFYLCAGTGGSSAETLYFGSGTRLTVL.

This clone was counted many times. The germline and genes are mouse ones. The read stops 4 residues short of the end of the CDR3; the missing end is completed from the germline J gene. The chain couples TRBV13-3 to TRBJ2-1; TRBD2 matches 9 bases. This CDR3 spans 16 amino acids. Per germline, CDR1 NNHDY and CDR2 SYVADS. J gave up 3 bases and V 3 bases, and 7 bases lay outside the gene matches. CDR3 loop: CASSGPDWGLYAEQFF. The CDR3 bases that were read are TGTGCCAGCAGTGGACCAGACTGGGGGCTCTATGCT.